This T cell receptor beta chain is drawn from a study of blood T cell repertoires in COVID-19. Study summary: Collection of acute and convalescent COVID-19 samples took place in the United States, Italy and Spain. PBMCs, B-cell-depleted T cells, or T cells provided the cDNA or gDNA that made up the material.

This clone was detected only a few times. Authors' processing steps: Nucleated cell number was recorded as an estimate derived from reference gene primer amplification. Method: immunoSEQ multiplex PCR; TCRdb's copy keeps in-frame clones and lacks some. The V and J calls and clone size were taken over from that table, and D and trimming were inferred from the DNA. The sample has 140,000 or so clones, around 81% seen once. Sequenced input: peripheral blood. The clonotype comes from a human donor in a cohort sampled during active COVID-19.

CDR3 DNA: TGTGCCAGCAGCTTAAAAGGGGGTGATCATTCACCCCTCCACTTT. It specifies CASSLKGGDHSPLHF. This chain uses TRBV7-3 with TRBJ1-6; tentative D call: TRBD1 (6 bases). Deletions cut 1 base from V and 8 bases from J, with 12 bases between. The CDR3 length is 15 residues. Germline-derived CDR1 and CDR2 are SGHTA and FQGTGA.